This T cell receptor beta chain was recovered during a study of cytomegalovirus exposure and HLA in healthy donors. As for this clone: As yet, its antigen is unknown.

Regarding the study as a whole: Whilst most TCR sequences proved rare, a subset of public TCRs occurred across many donors.

Primers: 60 Vbeta forward and 13 Jbeta reverse. Measured with immunoSEQ multiplex PCR; TCRdb has only the in-frame clones, and not every one. The table lists some 110,000 clones, around 76% of them singletons, with around 8.8% in the top ten. Trimming stripped 5 bases from V and 2 bases from J, with 13 bases between. Germline CDR1 reads SEHNR; CDR2 reads FQNEAQ (reference sequence). The CDR3 runs 14 residues. This receptor was taken from a man aged 35 to 55 in good health and CMV-seropositive. J is TRBJ2-7 and V is TRBV7-9; TRBD1 is a possible D gene (6 bases). The sequencing input was PBMCs. CDR3 region: CASSPGDGTYEQYF. CDR3 DNA: TGTGCCAGCAGCCCAGGGGACGGTACCTACGAGCAGTACTTC.